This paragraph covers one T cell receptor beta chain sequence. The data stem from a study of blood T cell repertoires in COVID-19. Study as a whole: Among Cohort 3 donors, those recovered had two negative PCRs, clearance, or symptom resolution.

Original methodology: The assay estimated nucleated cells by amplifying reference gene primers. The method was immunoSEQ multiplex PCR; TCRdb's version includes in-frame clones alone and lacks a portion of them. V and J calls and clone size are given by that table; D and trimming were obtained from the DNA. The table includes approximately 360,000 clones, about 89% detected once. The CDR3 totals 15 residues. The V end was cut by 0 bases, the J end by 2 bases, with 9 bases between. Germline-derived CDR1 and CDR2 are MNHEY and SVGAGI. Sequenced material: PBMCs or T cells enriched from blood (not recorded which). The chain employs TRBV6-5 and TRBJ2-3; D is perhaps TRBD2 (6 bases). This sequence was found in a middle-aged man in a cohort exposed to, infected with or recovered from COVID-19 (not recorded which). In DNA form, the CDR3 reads TGTGCCAGCAGTTACTCAGGGAGGACCACAGATACGCAGTATTTT. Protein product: CASSYSGRTTDTQYF.